Listed below are T cell receptor beta chains from one sample, sequenced in a study of cytomegalovirus exposure and HLA in healthy donors. TCRdb's copy holds only in-frame clones and misses some; the assay was immunoSEQ multiplex PCR. The data show about 160,000 clones, 80% seen once. Sequencing was performed on PBMCs. The source of these receptors is a man aged 30-40 years in good health and CMV-seronegative. Both conserved end residues are trimmed from each CDR3.

j_call | v_call | cdr3_aa
TRBJ1-1 | TRBV7-9 | ASRETVNTEAF
TRBJ1-1 | TRBV7-8 | ASISVNTEAF
TRBJ2-5 | TRBV11-2 | ASSLDLASGTRTQY
TRBJ1-5 | TRBV28 | ATRQDPNQPQH
TRBJ1-1 | TRBV25-1 | ASSDSRGLGGGFTEAF
TRBJ2-5 | TRBV10-3 | AISGGREGETQY
TRBJ2-1 | TRBV9 | ASSVALDRTHNEQF
TRBJ1-2 | TRBV6-1 | ASSEAYDRNYGYT
TRBJ1-4 | TRBV7-2 | ASSLAFRGEKLF
TRBJ2-2 | TRBV7-3 | ASSRIGGDTGELF
TRBJ1-2 | TRBV29-1 | SAILGQGANYGYT
TRBJ2-6 | TRBV5-4 | ASSLWMGQGLSGANVLT
TRBJ2-7 | TRBV9 | ASSPGVWTGGDEQY
TRBJ2-1 | TRBV29-1 | SVPSFDEQF
TRBJ1-2 | TRBV15 | ATSRATGLMNYGYT
TRBJ2-6 | TRBV6-1 | ASSLSGANVLT
TRBJ2-7 | TRBV6-1 | ASSGLGQGSSYEQY
TRBJ2-7 | TRBV6-5 | ASSYSTYYEQY
TRBJ1-5 | TRBV7-3 | ASSVHGTDHSNQPQH
TRBJ2-7 | TRBV6-1 | ASSELTGTGKEQY
TRBJ2-2 | TRBV28 | ATGLRAGELF
TRBJ1-6 | TRBV11-2 | ASIRDNLNSPLH
TRBJ2-7 | TRBV29-1 | SVGPRDREYEQY
TRBJ1-3 | TRBV18 | ASSPLSRGALGGNTIY
TRBJ2-1 | TRBV19 | ASSIGPYNEQF
TRBJ2-1 | TRBV5-6 | ASSLEPGGENEQF
TRBJ1-1 | TRBV15 | ATSRVSGTGGTEAF
TRBJ1-5 | TRBV7-8 | ASSLMEGNQPQH